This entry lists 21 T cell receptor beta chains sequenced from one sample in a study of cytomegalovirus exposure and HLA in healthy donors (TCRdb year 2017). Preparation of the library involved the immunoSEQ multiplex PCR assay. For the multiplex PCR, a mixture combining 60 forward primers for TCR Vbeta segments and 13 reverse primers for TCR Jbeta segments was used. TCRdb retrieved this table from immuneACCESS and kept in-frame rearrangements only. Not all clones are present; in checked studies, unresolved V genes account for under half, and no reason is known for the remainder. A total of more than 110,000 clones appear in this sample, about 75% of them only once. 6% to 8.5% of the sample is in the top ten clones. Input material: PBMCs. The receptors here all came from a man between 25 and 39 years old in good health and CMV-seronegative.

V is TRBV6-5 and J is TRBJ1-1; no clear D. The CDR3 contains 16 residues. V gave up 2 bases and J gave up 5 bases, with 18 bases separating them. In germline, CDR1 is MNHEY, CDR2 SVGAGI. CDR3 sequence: CASSYGRVWEGTEAFF. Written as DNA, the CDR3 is TGTGCCAGCAGTTACGGTCGGGTTTGGGAGGGTACTGAAGCTTTCTTT.

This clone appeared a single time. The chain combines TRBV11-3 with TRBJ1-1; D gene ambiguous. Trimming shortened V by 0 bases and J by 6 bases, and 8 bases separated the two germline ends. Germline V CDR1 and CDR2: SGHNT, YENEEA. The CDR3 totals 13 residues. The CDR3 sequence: CASSLDRTPEAFF. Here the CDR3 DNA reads TGTGCCAGCAGCTTAGATAGGACTCCTGAAGCTTTCTTT.

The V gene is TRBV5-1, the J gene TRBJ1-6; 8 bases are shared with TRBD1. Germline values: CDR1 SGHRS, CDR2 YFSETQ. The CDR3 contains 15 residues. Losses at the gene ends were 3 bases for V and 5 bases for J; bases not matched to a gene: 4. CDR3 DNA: TGCGCCAGCAGCTCCCGGACAGGGAATAATTCACCCCTCCACTTT. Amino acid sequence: CASSSRTGNNSPLHF.

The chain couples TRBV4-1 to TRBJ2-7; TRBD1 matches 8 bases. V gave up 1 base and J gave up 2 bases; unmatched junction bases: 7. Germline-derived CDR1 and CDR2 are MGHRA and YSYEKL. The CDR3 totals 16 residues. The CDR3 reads CASSQGPGTGPYEQYF. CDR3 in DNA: TGCGCCAGCAGCCAAGGGCCCGGGACAGGCCCCTACGAGCAGTACTTC.

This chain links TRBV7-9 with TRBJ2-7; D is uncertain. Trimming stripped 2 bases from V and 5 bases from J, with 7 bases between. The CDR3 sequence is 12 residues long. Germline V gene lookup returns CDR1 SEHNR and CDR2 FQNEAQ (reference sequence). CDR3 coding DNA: TGTGCCAGCAGCTTATTCGGAGACGAGCAGTACTTC. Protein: CASSLFGDEQYF.

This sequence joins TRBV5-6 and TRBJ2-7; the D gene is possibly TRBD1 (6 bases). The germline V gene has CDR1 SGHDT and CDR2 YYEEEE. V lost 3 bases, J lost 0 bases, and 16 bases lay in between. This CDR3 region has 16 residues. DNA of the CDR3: TGTGCCAGCAGCTGGGGCCTCAGGGGAAGCTCCTACGAGCAGTACTTC. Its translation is CASSWGLRGSSYEQYF.

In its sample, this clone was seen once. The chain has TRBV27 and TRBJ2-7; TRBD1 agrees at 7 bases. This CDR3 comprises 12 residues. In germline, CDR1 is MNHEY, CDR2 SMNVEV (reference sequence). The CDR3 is CGTRGLDHEQYF. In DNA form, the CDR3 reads TGTGGGACGAGGGGGCTCGACCACGAGCAGTACTTC.

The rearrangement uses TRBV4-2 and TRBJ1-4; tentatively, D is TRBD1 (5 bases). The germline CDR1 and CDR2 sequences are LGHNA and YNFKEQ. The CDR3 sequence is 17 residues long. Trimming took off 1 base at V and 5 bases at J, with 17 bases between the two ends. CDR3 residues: CASSQGAGRGINEKLFF. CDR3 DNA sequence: TGTGCCAGCAGCCAAGGGGCCGGAAGGGGCATAAATGAAAAACTGTTTTTT.

The CDR3 reads CASAGLESSWSFF. The DNA of the CDR3 is TGTGCCAGCGCGGGACTAGAGTCATCTTGGTCGTTCTTC. The chain combines TRBV19 with TRBJ2-1; 8 nucleotides line up with TRBD2. The CDR3 contains 13 residues. CDR1 and CDR2 (germline): LNHDA, SQIVND (reference sequence). Trimming at V came to 9 bases and at J to 15 bases, leaving 16 bases not matched to a gene.

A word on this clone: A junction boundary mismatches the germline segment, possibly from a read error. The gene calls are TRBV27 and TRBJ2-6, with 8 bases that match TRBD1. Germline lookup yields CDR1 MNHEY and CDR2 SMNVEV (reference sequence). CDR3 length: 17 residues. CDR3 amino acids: CASSPGQGQAGANGLTF. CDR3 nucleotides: TGTGCCAGCAGTCCAGGACAGGGACAGGCCGGGGCCAACGGCCTGACTTTC.

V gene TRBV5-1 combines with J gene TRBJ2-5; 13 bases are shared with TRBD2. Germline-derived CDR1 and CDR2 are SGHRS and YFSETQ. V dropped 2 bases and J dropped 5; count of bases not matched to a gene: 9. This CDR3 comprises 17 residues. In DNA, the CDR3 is TGCGCCAGCAGCTTATCACTAGCGGGGGGGCCCCGTGAGACCCAGTACTTC. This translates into CASSLSLAGGPRETQYF.

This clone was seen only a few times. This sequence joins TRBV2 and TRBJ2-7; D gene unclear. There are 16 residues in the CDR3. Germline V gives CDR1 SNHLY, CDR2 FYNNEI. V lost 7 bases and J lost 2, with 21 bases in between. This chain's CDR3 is CASTLGSRHLTYEQYF. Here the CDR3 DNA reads TGTGCCAGCACTCTTGGGTCGCGACACCTAACCTACGAGCAGTACTTC.

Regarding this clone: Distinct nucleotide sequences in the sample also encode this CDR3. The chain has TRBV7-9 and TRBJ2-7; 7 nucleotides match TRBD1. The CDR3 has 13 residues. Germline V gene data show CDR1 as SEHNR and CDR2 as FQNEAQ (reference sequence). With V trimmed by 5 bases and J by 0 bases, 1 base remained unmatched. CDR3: CASSRDSSYEQYF. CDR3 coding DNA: TGTGCCAGCAGCCGGGACAGCTCCTACGAGCAGTACTTC.

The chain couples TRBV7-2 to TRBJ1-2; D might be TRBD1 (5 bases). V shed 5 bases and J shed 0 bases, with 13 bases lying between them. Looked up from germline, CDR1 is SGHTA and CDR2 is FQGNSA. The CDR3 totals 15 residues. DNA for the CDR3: TGTGCCAGCAGCCTACAGGCAAACGCTAACTATGGCTACACCTTC. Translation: CASSLQANANYGYTF.

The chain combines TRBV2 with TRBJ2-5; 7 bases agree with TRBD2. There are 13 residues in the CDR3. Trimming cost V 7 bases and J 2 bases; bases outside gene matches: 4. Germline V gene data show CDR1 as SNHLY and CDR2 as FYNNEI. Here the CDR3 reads CASTSGPQETQYF. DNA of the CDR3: TGTGCCAGCACTAGCGGACCTCAAGAGACCCAGTACTTC.

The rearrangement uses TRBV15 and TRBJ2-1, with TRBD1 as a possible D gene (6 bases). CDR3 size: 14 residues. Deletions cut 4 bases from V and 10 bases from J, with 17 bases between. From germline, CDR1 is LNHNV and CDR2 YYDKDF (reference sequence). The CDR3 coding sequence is TGTGCCACCAGCACCGTAACGGACAGAACCGAGCAGTTCTTC. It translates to CATSTVTDRTEQFF.

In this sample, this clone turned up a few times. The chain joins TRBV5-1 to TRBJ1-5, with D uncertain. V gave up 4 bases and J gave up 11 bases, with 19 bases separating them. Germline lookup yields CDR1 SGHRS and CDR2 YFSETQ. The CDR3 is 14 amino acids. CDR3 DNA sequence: TGCGCCAGCAGCCGCGGGGAACCAGCAGCGACCCAGCATTTT. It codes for CASSRGEPAATQHF.

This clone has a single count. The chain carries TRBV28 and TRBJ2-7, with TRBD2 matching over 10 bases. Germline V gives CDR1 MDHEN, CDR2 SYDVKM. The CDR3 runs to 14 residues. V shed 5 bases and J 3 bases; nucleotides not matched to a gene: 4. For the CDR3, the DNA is TGTGCCAGCAGTCTCATAGCGGGGGGCTACGAGCAGTACTTC. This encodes CASSLIAGGYEQYF. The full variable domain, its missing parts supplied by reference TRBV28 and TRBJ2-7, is DVKVTQSSRYLVKRTGEKVFLECVQDMDHENMFWYRQDPGLGLRLIYFSYDVKMKEKGDIPEGYSVSREKKERFSLILESASTNQTSMYLCASSLIAGGYEQYFGPGTRLTVT.

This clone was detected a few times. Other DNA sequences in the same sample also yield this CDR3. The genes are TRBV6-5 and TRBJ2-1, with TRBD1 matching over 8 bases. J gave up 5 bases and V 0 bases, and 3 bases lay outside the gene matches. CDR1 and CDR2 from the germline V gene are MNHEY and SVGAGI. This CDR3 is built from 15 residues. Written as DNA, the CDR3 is TGTGCCAGCAGTTACTCAGGACAGGGAAACAATGAGCAGTTCTTC. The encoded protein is CASSYSGQGNNEQFF.

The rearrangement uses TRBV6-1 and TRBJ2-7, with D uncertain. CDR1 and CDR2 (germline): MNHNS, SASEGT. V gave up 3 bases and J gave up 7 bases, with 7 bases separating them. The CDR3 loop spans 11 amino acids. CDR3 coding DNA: TGTGCCAGCAGTGAGGTGAGAGAGCAGTACTTC. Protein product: CASSEVREQYF.

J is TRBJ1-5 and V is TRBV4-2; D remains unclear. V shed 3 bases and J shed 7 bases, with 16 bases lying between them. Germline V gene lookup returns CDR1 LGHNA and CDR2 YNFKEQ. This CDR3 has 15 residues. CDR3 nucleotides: TGTGCCAGCAGCCAGGCCGGCCAGTCGGGACAGCCCCAGCATTTT. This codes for CASSQAGQSGQPQHF.